The present TCR beta chain was sequenced within a study of response to subunit inactivated influenza vaccine (dated by TCRdb to the late 2010s). In the study overall: Deep quantitative profiling of the T cell receptor repertoire was used in the study to follow responses to a trivalent subunit inactivated influenza vaccine.

About this clonotype itself: What antigen it recognizes has not been identified. Within one base of it there is no much larger clone, and no base qualities were kept.

Taken with the paper, the label for time point translates to: around 42 days after influenza vaccine administration. Libraries were constructed by RT-PCR. Reads for this sample came from an Illumina HiSeq 2500. In-frame beta chains were kept once TCRdb had trimmed the public reads at Q25 with fastp and called clones with MiXCR. Under each unique CDR3 protein, matching rows form one entry showing the most common genes and DNA. The sample table contains approximately 500,000 distinct CDR3 sequences; only one count was recorded for 13% of them. The ten largest clones capture roughly 14% of the sample. Findings and caveats that apply to the study as a whole: The authors suggested that each seasonal influenza vaccination may recruit only a limited number of new T cells.

Sequenced here: PBMCs from blood, sampled about 40 days after vaccination. This clonotype originated in a man in his forties or fifties who received an inactivated influenza vaccine. Donor details come from another sample of the same person, matched by shared clones.

This receptor carries the CDR3 CASSPEGGWRADGYTF. DNA sequence: TGCGCCAGCAGCCCAGAAGGAGGATGGAGGGCGGATGGCTACACCTTC. The receptor chain draws on TRBV4-3 and TRBJ1-2; the D gene cannot be named for sure. The CDR3 goes from the cysteine to the phenylalanine over 16 residues. Only the CDR3 region is kept as DNA, spanning 48 bases read in frame from base 1. The germline V gene specifies LGHNA as CDR1 and YSLEER as CDR2. A distance of 21 bases separates the germline ends of V and J, which lose 4 bases and 6 bases respectively.